This T cell receptor (beta chain) emerged from a study of blood T cell repertoires in COVID-19. This CDR3 has 13 amino acids. V was pared by 1 base and J by 3 bases, with 6 bases between. The V gene's germline CDR1 is SEHNR and CDR2 FQNEAQ (reference sequence). Measured with immunoSEQ multiplex PCR; TCRdb has only the in-frame clones, and not every one. The table has around 130,000 clones, roughly four fifths seen once. The receptor's source is a human donor in a cohort sampled during active COVID-19. The sample was peripheral blood. The chain combines TRBV7-9 with TRBJ1-2; D is ambiguous. CDR3 sequence (DNA): TGTGCCAGCAGCTTAGGGTTAGACTATGGCTACACCTTC. This gives the protein CASSLGLDYGYTF.